This T cell receptor beta chain emerged from a study of T cells after posttransplantation cyclophosphamide. Study-wide results and limits: Donor-recipient repertoire similarity was low at 1-2 months, rising over year one. Recipient CMV seropositivity and CMV reactivation strongly tracked TRB clonality. Skin or GI-infiltrating T cells shared few TRB sequences with blood.

In regard to this clone: Its antigen is unknown.

Some clones are missing from TCRdb's copy, which holds only in-frame ones; the method was immunoSEQ multiplex PCR. The sample holds approximately 52,000 clones; roughly 84% are singletons and the top ten take approximately 2.8%. Trimming removed 6 bases from V and 2 bases from J; junction bases left unmatched: 15. Germline CDR1 LNHDA, CDR2 SQIVND (reference sequence). This CDR3 region has 18 residues. The V and J genes are TRBV19 and TRBJ2-3; 9 bases match TRBD2. The receptor's source is a man aged 25 to 40 with a blood cancer, CMV-positive, and with a related stem cell donor. Sequenced: PBMCs. The CDR3 coding sequence is TGTGCCAGTAGCTCCCAGGGCACCGGGACTAGCTTCACAGATACGCAGTATTTT. Translated, it gives CASSSQGTGTSFTDTQYF.